Below, 28 T cell receptor beta chains from the same sample are listed, as sequenced in a study of T-cell reconstitution after alpha-beta-depleted transplantation in children. Unique molecular identifiers tagged the TCRbeta library. MiXCR was run by TCRdb on the PCR reads, yielding one entry per CDR3 protein. The sample includes some 440,000 distinct CDR3 sequences, under 20% of them seen just once. Sample: PBMCs, mostly from graft donor cells, taken 360 days after TCRalphabeta/CD19-depleted stem cell transplant. These receptor sequences come from a boy under two years old who had a stem cell transplant for Wiskott-Aldrich syndrome, so the T cells may come from the graft donor.

This clonotype was seen a few times. This chain joins TRBV9 and TRBJ2-1; 9 bases match TRBD2. CDR3 length equals 16 residues. The germline gives CDR1 SGDLS, CDR2 YYNGEE. V was pared by 4 bases and J by 6 bases, with 11 bases of the junction left unmatched. As DNA, the CDR3 is TGTGCCAGCAGCAAACTGCTAGCGGGGAAGGCCAATGAGCAGTTCTTC. It is translated as CASSKLLAGKANEQFF.

This clonotype has a handful of counts. The chain couples TRBV11-2 to TRBJ2-7, with D perhaps TRBD2 (6 bases). Germline CDR1 is SGHAT and CDR2 is FQNNGV. This CDR3 has 16 residues. V lost 7 bases to trimming and J lost 3 bases, with 22 bases between them. CDR3 protein: CASTLHRAGTLYEQYF. CDR3 coding DNA: TGTGCCAGCACCCTCCACCGGGCGGGGACTCTCTACGAGCAGTACTTC.

In its sample, this clonotype was seen many times. The V call is TRBV18, the J call TRBJ2-1; TRBD2 matches 7 bases. Losses at the gene ends were 3 bases for V and 5 bases for J; bases not matched to a gene: 7. Germline-derived CDR1 and CDR2 are KGHSH and LQKENI. The CDR3 extends over 15 amino acids. This CDR3 reads CASSPTSEPHNEQFF. The CDR3 DNA reads TGTGCCAGCTCACCCACTAGCGAGCCGCACAATGAGCAGTTCTTC.

This clonotype was counted between two and nine times. The chain has TRBV14 and TRBJ2-3; D unclear. This CDR3 is 16 amino acids long. V was cut by 0 bases and J by 1 base, with 11 bases left in between. Germline CDR1 is SGHDN and CDR2 is FVKESK. The CDR3 spells CASSQDRRFRTDTQYF. Here the CDR3 DNA reads TGTGCCAGCAGCCAAGATCGGCGCTTTCGCACAGATACGCAGTATTTT. Full variable domain (rest looked up from reference TRBV14 and TRBJ2-3): EAGVTQFPSHSVIEKGQTVTLRCDPISGHDNLYWYRRVMGKEIKFLLHFVKESKQDESGMPNNRFLAERTGGTYSTLKVQPAELEDSGVYFCASSQDRRFRTDTQYFGPGTRLTVL.

Here the CDR3 DNA reads TGCGCCAGCAGCTTGGCTCCCGTACTGACTGAAGCTTTCTTT. Protein: CASSLAPVLTEAFF. The chain uses TRBV5-1 and TRBJ1-1; D gene uncertain. CDR3 size: 14 residues. CDR1 and CDR2 from the germline V gene are SGHRS and YFSETQ. Trimming shortened V by 0 bases and J by 5 bases, and 11 bases separated the two germline ends.

In this sample, this clonotype turned up a few times. The chain is built from TRBV20-1 and TRBJ2-1; a weak D match, TRBD2 (5 bases). CDR3 size: 12 residues. V was pared by 6 bases and J by 7 bases, with 13 bases between. The germline CDR1 and CDR2 sequences are DFQATT and SNEGSKA (reference sequence). The CDR3 coding sequence is TGCAGTGCCCAGGAGGCCTGGAATGAGCAGTTCTTC. Translation gives CSAQEAWNEQFF.

The V and J genes are TRBV7-8 and TRBJ2-7; 12 bases map to TRBD2. CDR3 length equals 15 residues. The germline V gene has CDR1 SGHVS and CDR2 FQNEAQ. V lost 4 bases, J lost 2 bases, and 3 bases stayed unmatched. The CDR3 loop is CASSSRTSGTYEQYF. The CDR3 bases are TGTGCCAGCAGCTCAAGGACTAGCGGGACCTACGAGCAGTACTTC.

This clonotype was found a few times. V gene TRBV18 combines with J gene TRBJ2-7, with D possibly matching TRBD1 (5 bases). CDR3 length: 14 residues. Germline V gene sequence: CDR1 KGHSH, CDR2 LQKENI. V was trimmed by 1 base and J by 4 bases, leaving 11 bases between them. The CDR3 sequence is CASSPRLRGYEQYF. DNA for the CDR3: TGTGCCAGCTCACCACGGCTAAGGGGTTACGAGCAGTACTTC.

This clonotype was counted a single time. V usage is TRBV19 and J usage is TRBJ2-5, with D maybe TRBD2 (5 bases). This CDR3 comprises 14 residues. V lost 3 bases and J 2 bases, leaving 10 bases between the germline ends. Looked up from germline, CDR1 is LNHDA and CDR2 is SQIVND (reference sequence). CDR3 coding DNA: TGTGCCAGTAGTATTCCCGGGGTTCAAGAGACCCAGTACTTC. This codes for CASSIPGVQETQYF.

This clonotype has ten or more counts. The chain uses TRBV12-3 or TRBV12-4 and TRBJ2-1, with 8 bases that match TRBD2. Trimming cost V 5 bases and J 0 bases; bases outside gene matches: 3. This CDR3 spans 15 amino acids. The CDR3 region is CASSQRGSSYNEQFF. CDR3 DNA: TGTGCCAGCAGTCAGCGGGGGAGCTCCTACAATGAGCAGTTCTTC.

The rearrangement joins TRBV7-9 to TRBJ1-6, with 7 bases identical to TRBD1. V shed 6 bases and J 5 bases; nucleotides not matched to a gene: 4. Germline V lookup: CDR1 SEHNR, CDR2 FQNEAQ (reference sequence). The CDR3 runs 14 residues. The CDR3 region has the DNA TGTGCCAGCAGAGGACAGGTTCATAATTCACCCCTCCACTTT. Translation gives CASRGQVHNSPLHF.

The V gene is TRBV7-8, the J gene TRBJ2-7; 10 bases map to TRBD1. Germline V CDR1 and CDR2: SGHVS, FQNEAQ. The CDR3 spans 15 residues. V dropped 6 bases and J dropped 2; count of bases not matched to a gene: 7. The CDR3 nucleotides are TGTGCCAGCAGAACCCGGGACAGGGGCCCCTACGAGCAGTACTTC. This translates into CASRTRDRGPYEQYF.

This clonotype turned up a few times. The CDR3 DNA sequence: TGCAGTGCCCCAACTAGCCCGAAAAACAATGAGCAGTTCTTC. Translated, it gives CSAPTSPKNNEQFF. The V and J genes are TRBV20-1 and TRBJ2-1; TRBD2 might be the D (6 bases). The CDR3 is made up of 14 amino acids. Germline V gives CDR1 DFQATT, CDR2 SNEGSKA (reference sequence). The V gene lost 6 bases and the J gene lost 5 bases, with 17 bases spanning the gap.

The rearrangement links TRBV6-2 or TRBV6-3 to TRBJ2-7, with 8 nucleotides matching TRBD1. The CDR3 is made up of 18 amino acids. Germline CDR1 MNHEY, CDR2 SVGEGT. V trimming: 0 bases; J trimming: 3 bases; junction bases outside the gene matches: 13. The CDR3 here is CASSYSSSRGREIYEQYF. CDR3 DNA sequence: TGTGCCAGCAGTTACTCTTCGTCCAGGGGGCGTGAGATCTACGAGCAGTACTTC.

The rearrangement joins TRBV7-2 to TRBJ2-3; 8 bases fit TRBD2. After removal of 2 bases from V and 4 bases from J, the junction contained 8 bases not matched to a gene. CDR1 and CDR2 (germline): SGHTA, FQGNSA. This CDR3 region has 16 residues. CDR3: CASSLLGLALADTQYF. The CDR3 bases are TGTGCCAGCAGCTTATTAGGACTAGCATTGGCAGATACGCAGTATTTT.

This clonotype was recorded at least ten times. The chain links TRBV4-1 to TRBJ1-6; possible D gene TRBD1, 5 bases. The germline V and J ends were trimmed by 5 bases and 6 bases, with 11 bases remaining between them. The CDR3 spans 14 residues. The germline gives CDR1 MGHRA, CDR2 YSYEKL. The DNA for the CDR3 is TGCGCCAGCAGCACGGGACTCGTTAATTCACCCCTCCACTTT. Amino acid sequence: CASSTGLVNSPLHF.

The rearrangement links TRBV5-1 to TRBJ2-2; D remains ambiguous. Trimming left V 4 bases short and J 6 bases short, with 19 bases between. This CDR3 comprises 16 residues. Germline CDR1 SGHRS, CDR2 YFSETQ. For the CDR3, the DNA is TGCGCCAGCAGCCTACGGCTATCAACACTCGCCGGGGAGCTGTTTTTT. Protein: CASSLRLSTLAGELFF.

A few counts support this clonotype. The chain combines TRBV3-1 with TRBJ1-5, with D perhaps TRBD1 (5 bases). This CDR3 has 15 amino acids. Trimming removed 5 bases at V and 6 bases at J, with 17 bases between. Germline V gene lookup returns CDR1 LGHDT and CDR2 YNNKEL (reference sequence). CDR3 DNA sequence: TGTGCCAGCAGCACTCACGCAGGGTTGGGTCAGCCCCAGCATTTT. Protein: CASSTHAGLGQPQHF.

The chain is built from TRBV20-1 and TRBJ2-1; the match to TRBD2 covers 12 bases. The CDR3 has 13 amino acids. With V trimmed by 7 bases and J by 7 bases, 5 bases remained unmatched. Germline values: CDR1 DFQATT, CDR2 SNEGSKA (reference sequence). CDR3 amino acids: CSGGLAGRNEQFF. CDR3 nucleotide sequence: TGCAGTGGGGGACTAGCGGGCCGTAATGAGCAGTTCTTC.

The table lists this clonotype with a few counts. J is TRBJ2-1 and V is TRBV28, with a possible D match to TRBD1 (5 bases). Trimming took off 6 bases at V and 0 bases at J, with 12 bases between the two ends. Germline V gene data show CDR1 as MDHEN and CDR2 as SYDVKM. This CDR3 contains 15 residues. The CDR3 loop is CASSLDSGSYNEQFF. CDR3 DNA: TGTGCCAGCAGCCTTGACAGTGGCTCCTACAATGAGCAGTTCTTC.

This clonotype was seen more than once but under ten times. The V call is TRBV12-3 or TRBV12-4, the J call TRBJ2-7; 8 bases match TRBD1. Unmatched junction bases numbered 2, after V lost 4 bases and J lost 0 bases. There are 14 residues in the CDR3. CDR3 coding DNA: TGTGCCAGCAGTTGGACAGGGCTCTCCTACGAGCAGTACTTC. As protein: CASSWTGLSYEQYF.

The chain combines TRBV12-3 or TRBV12-4 with TRBJ2-1; TRBD2 matches 7 bases. The CDR3 is made up of 13 amino acids. The trim removed 3 bases at V and 12 bases at J, leaving 8 bases unmatched. The CDR3 loop is CASSFPLAELQFF. As DNA, the CDR3 is TGTGCCAGCAGTTTTCCGCTAGCGGAGCTGCAGTTCTTC.

This sequence joins TRBV5-1 and TRBJ2-5; 10 bases fit TRBD2. The CDR3 extends over 18 amino acids. Trimming at V came to 0 bases and at J to 4 bases, leaving 12 bases not matched to a gene. Per the germline V gene, CDR1 is SGHRS and CDR2 is YFSETQ. CDR3 sequence: CASSLGSPSGRARETQYF. For the CDR3, the DNA is TGCGCCAGCAGCTTGGGATCCCCAAGCGGGAGGGCCCGAGAGACCCAGTACTTC.

This clonotype turned up a few times. The limits of the CDR3 on the DNA are not certain, so only TCRdb's listed CDR3 is given. The chain combines TRBV12-3 or TRBV12-4 with TRBJ2-5; whether TRBD1, the table's D call, matches the DNA was not checked. The CDR3 numbers 16 amino acids, ends counted. The CDR3 protein is CASTPSVRGYVETQYF.

There are a few counts of this clonotype. The rearrangement uses TRBV4-3 and TRBJ2-7; the match to TRBD2 covers 9 bases. Germline trimming cut 1 base from V and 6 bases from J; bases unmatched to any gene: 7. Germline loops: CDR1 LGHNA, CDR2 YSLEER. CDR3 length: 15 residues. CDR3 protein: CASSQVDSGSGEQYF. The DNA of the CDR3 is TGCGCCAGCAGCCAAGTCGATAGCGGGAGTGGCGAGCAGTACTTC.

This chain joins TRBV2 and TRBJ2-2; D gene unclear. Trimming cost V 7 bases and J 2 bases, with 14 bases left between them. Germline assignment: CDR1 SNHLY and CDR2 FYNNEI. The CDR3 consists of 15 residues. CDR3 sequence (DNA): TGTGCCAGCATACCACAGCGATACAACACCGGGGAGCTGTTTTTT. Its protein is CASIPQRYNTGELFF.

The rearrangement joins TRBV6-2 or TRBV6-3 to TRBJ2-1, with no clear D. This CDR3 is built from 12 residues. Deletions cut 7 bases from V and 7 bases from J, with 11 bases between. Germline CDR1 is MNHEY and CDR2 is SVGEGT. The CDR3 bases are TGTGCCAGCACGGGCTATGGGAATGAGCAGTTCTTC. Its translation: CASTGYGNEQFF.

The V gene is TRBV7-9, the J gene TRBJ2-1; D is tentatively TRBD1 or TRBD2 (5 bases each). The ends were cut back, 1 base at V and 10 bases at J, with 14 bases in the middle. Germline CDR1 reads SEHNR; CDR2 reads FQNEAQ (reference sequence). This CDR3 comprises 14 residues. The CDR3 DNA reads as TGTGCCAGCAGCTTAGTGGGGGTGAGAGGGGAGCAGTTCTTC. It is translated as CASSLVGVRGEQFF.